This paragraph covers one T cell receptor (beta chain) sequence. This entry is derived from a study of blood T cell repertoires in COVID-19. The wider study: From the United States, Italy and Spain came samples of acute and convalescent COVID-19. T cells, B-cell-depleted T cells, or PBMCs provided the cDNA or gDNA that served as material.

The CDR3 loop spans 13 amino acids. Germline lookup yields CDR1 MNHNY and CDR2 SVGAGI (reference sequence). V was cut by 2 bases and J by 5 bases, with 7 bases left in between. Study processing details: By means of reference gene primer amplification, nucleated cell counts were estimated. Sequenced by immunoSEQ multiplex PCR; TCRdb stores in-frame clones only, minus some. V, J and clone size derive from that table, while D and trimming were established from the DNA sequence. The sample records 100,000 to 150,000 clones, around nine tenths being singletons. This clonotype was obtained from a man aged 45 to 65 with active or convalescent COVID-19. This chain joins TRBV6-6 and TRBJ1-3; D uncertain. The sample comprised peripheral blood. CDR3 protein: CASSYLLRNTIYF. The CDR3, as DNA: TGTGCCAGCAGTTACCTTCTTAGAAACACCATATATTTT.